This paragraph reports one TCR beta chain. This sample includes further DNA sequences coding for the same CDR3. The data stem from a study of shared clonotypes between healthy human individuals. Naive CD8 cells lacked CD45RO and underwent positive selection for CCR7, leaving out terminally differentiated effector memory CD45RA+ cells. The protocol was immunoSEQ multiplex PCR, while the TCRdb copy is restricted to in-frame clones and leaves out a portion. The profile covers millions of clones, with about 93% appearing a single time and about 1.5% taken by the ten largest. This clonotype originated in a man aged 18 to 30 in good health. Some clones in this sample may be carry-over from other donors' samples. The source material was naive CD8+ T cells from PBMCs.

DNA for the CDR3: TGTGCCAGTAGCGACAGGGCAAATCAGCCCCAGCATTTT. It yields the protein CASSDRANQPQHF. This chain connects TRBV19 to TRBJ1-5, with 7 nucleotides matching TRBD1. The CDR3 length is 13 residues. Germline values: CDR1 LNHDA, CDR2 SQIVND (reference sequence). V shed 6 bases and J 4 bases; nucleotides not matched to a gene: 3.